This T cell receptor (beta chain) was observed in a study of CD8 T cells in Susac syndrome. Random hexamers were used to reverse transcribe 0.5 to 1 ug of RNA. The immunoSEQ assay covered 54 Vbeta and 13 Jbeta segments for CDR3. TCRdb ran MiXCR on the immunoSEQ multiplex PCR reads and lists one entry per CDR3 protein. The data show around 170,000 distinct CDR3 sequences, with 94% seen just once and 0.12% held by the top ten. The germline CDR1 and CDR2 sequences are SQVTM and ANQGSEA. This CDR3 contains 11 residues. The V and J ends lost 5 bases and 4 bases respectively, with 8 bases between them. As for this clonotype: The antigen is undetermined.

Overall study findings and caveats: The authors found no clonal expansion in Susac syndrome CD4+ T cell repertoires.

The source of this sequence is a human donor with Susac syndrome. The V call is TRBV29-1, the J call TRBJ1-2, with D uncertain. Specimen: CD4+ T cells from PBMCs. DNA of the CDR3: TGCAGCGTTCGCCAGATCTATGGCTACACCTTC. It codes for CSVRQIYGYTF.